A single sample is the source of the 8 T cell receptor beta chains below, sequenced in a study of T cells in Graves' hyperthyroidism and ophthalmopathy. TCR beta CDR3 region amplification was performed from RNA transcripts. Using the HTBI primer set, a first-round RT-PCR was run on the TCR CDR3. TCRdb re-derived calls from the multiplex PCR reads in MiXCR, one entry per CDR3 protein. Counted here are more than 550,000 distinct CDR3 sequences, 17% occurring once; the ten biggest clones make up around a sixth. The sample was blood. The receptors originated from a man aged 50 to 59 with Graves' hyperthyroidism.

This clonotype has more than one count but fewer than ten. The chain couples TRBV19 to TRBJ2-1, with TRBD2 matching over 13 bases. The CDR3 loop spans 17 amino acids. The V and J ends lost 5 bases and 7 bases, in that order; junction bases with no gene match: 11. Germline assignment: CDR1 LNHDA and CDR2 SQIVND (reference sequence). The CDR3 reads CASSVWTSGSKGNEQFF. The CDR3 bases are TGTGCCAGTAGTGTTTGGACTAGCGGGAGCAAGGGGAATGAGCAGTTCTTC. Full variable domain (rest looked up from reference TRBV19 and TRBJ2-1): DGGITQSPKYLFRKEGQNVTLSCEQNLNHDAMYWYRQDPGQGLRLIYYSQIVNDFQKGDIAEGYSVSREKKESFPLTVTSAQKNPTAFYLCASSVWTSGSKGNEQFFGPGTRLTVL.

The chain employs TRBV4-2 and TRBJ2-3; D possibly corresponds to TRBD2 (6 bases). The CDR3 spans 15 residues. The V gene's germline CDR1 is LGHNA and CDR2 YNFKEQ. Trimming shortened V by 8 bases and J by 0 bases, and 15 bases separated the two germline ends. CDR3 in DNA: TGTGCCAGCTTACTAGCAGCAGGTAGCACAGATACGCAGTATTTT. This codes for CASLLAAGSTDTQYF.

This clonotype was counted at least ten times. The chain is built from TRBV5-6 and TRBJ2-7; the D gene is possibly TRBD2 (5 bases). V gave up 4 bases and J gave up 3 bases, with 14 bases separating them. The length of the CDR3 is 14 residues. CDR1 is SGHDT, CDR2 YYEEEE, per germline. In DNA form, the CDR3 reads TGTGCCAGCAGCGGGGATCGACTAATCTACGAGCAGTACTTC. This sequence encodes CASSGDRLIYEQYF.

This clonotype was observed a few times. The chain recombines TRBV5-6 with TRBJ2-1; 7 positions agree with TRBD2. Trimming at V came to 5 bases and at J to 2 bases, leaving 7 bases not matched to a gene. Germline loops: CDR1 SGHDT, CDR2 YYEEEE. The CDR3 spans 15 residues. The CDR3 reads CASRGRETTYNEQFF. The DNA of the CDR3 is TGTGCCAGCAGAGGGCGGGAGACCACCTACAATGAGCAGTTCTTC.

This clonotype was picked up a small number of times. The chain uses TRBV27 and TRBJ2-7; TRBD2 matches 13 bases. This CDR3 spans 14 amino acids. The ends lost 6 bases at V and 6 bases at J; junction bases unmatched: 5. Germline V CDR1 and CDR2: MNHEY, SMNVEV (reference sequence). CDR3 region: CASRLAGGEIEQYF. DNA of the CDR3: TGTGCCAGCAGACTAGCGGGAGGGGAGATCGAGCAGTACTTC.

This clonotype was detected ten times or more. For the CDR3, the DNA is TGCAGTGCCGGGACGGGGGATAATCAGCCCCAGCATTTT. This gives the protein CSAGTGDNQPQHF. The V and J genes are TRBV20-1 and TRBJ1-5; the D gene is possibly TRBD1 (5 bases). Trimming left V 6 bases short and J 4 bases short, with 13 bases between. Germline V gives CDR1 DFQATT, CDR2 SNEGSKA (reference sequence). The CDR3 contains 13 residues.

The rearrangement joins TRBV6-2 or TRBV6-3 to TRBJ1-5, with unresolved D. CDR3 length: 16 amino acids. V shed 6 bases and J shed 1 base, with 16 bases lying between them. In germline, CDR1 is MNHEY, CDR2 SVGEGT. The CDR3 sequence: CASSQNYLGSNQPQHF. DNA for the CDR3: TGTGCCAGCAGCCAAAATTACTTGGGGAGCAATCAGCCCCAGCATTTT.

This clonotype has only a few counts. V gene TRBV20-1 combines with J gene TRBJ2-3; D might be TRBD2 (6 bases). From germline, CDR1 is DFQATT and CDR2 SNEGSKA (reference sequence). The CDR3 has 16 residues. Between the trimmed V and J ends, which lost 5 bases and 0 bases, there was a span of 18 bases. CDR3 bases: TGCAGTGCTCTTTCCGCCGGGACTGCTAGCACAGATACGCAGTATTTT. This sequence encodes CSALSAGTASTDTQYF.